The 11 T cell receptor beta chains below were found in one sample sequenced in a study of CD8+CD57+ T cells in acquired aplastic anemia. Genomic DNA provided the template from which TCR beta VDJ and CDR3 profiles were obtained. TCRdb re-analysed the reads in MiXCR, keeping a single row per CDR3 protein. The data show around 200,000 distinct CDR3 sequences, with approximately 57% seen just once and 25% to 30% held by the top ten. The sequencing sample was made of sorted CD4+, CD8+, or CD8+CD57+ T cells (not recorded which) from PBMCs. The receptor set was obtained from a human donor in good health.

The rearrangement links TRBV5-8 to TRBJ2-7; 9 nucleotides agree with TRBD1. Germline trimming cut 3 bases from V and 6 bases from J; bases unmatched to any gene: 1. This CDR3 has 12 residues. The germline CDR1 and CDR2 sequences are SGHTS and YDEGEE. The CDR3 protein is CASSWDRVEQYF. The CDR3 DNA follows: TGTGCCAGCAGCTGGGACAGGGTCGAGCAGTACTTC.

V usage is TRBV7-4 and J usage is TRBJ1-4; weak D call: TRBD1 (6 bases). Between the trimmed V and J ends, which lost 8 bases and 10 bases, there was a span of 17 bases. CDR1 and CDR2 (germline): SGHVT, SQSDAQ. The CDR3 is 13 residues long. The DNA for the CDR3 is TGTGCCAGCGCGGGGGGGCCTAGTGGAAAACTGTTTTTT. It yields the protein CASAGGPSGKLFF.

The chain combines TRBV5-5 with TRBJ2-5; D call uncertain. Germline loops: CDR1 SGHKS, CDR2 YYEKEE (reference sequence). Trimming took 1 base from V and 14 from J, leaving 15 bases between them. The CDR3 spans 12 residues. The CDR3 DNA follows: TGTGCCAGCAGCTTGTTACAGCTATCCTACTACTTC. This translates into CASSLLQLSYYF.

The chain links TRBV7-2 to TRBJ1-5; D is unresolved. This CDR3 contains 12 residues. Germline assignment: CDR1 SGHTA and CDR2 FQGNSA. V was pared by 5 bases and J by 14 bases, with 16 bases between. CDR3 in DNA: TGTGCCAGCAGCACGGAGGTGGACGGCGAGCATTTT. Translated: CASSTEVDGEHF.

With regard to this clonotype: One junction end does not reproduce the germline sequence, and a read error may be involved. CDR3 coding DNA: TGTGCCAGCAGTACCTCCCAGCCCGCGGATACTAGCACAGATACGCAGTATTTT. Translation: CASSTSQPADTSTDTQYF. This chain connects TRBV10-3 to TRBJ2-3, with D unresolved. CDR1 is ENHRY, CDR2 SYGVKD, per germline. The CDR3 has 18 amino acids.

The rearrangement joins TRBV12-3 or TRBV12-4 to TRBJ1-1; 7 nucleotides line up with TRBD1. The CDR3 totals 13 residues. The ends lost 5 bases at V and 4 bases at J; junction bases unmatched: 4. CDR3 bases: TGTGCCAGCAGTACCCGACAGGGCACTGAAGCTTTCTTT. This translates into CASSTRQGTEAFF.

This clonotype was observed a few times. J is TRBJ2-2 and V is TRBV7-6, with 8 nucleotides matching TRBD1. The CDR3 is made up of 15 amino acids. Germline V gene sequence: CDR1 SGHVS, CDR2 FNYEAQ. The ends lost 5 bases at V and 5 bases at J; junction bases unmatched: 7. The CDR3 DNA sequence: TGTGCCAGCAGCCCCAGACAGGGGCAGACCGGGGAGCTGTTTTTT. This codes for CASSPRQGQTGELFF.

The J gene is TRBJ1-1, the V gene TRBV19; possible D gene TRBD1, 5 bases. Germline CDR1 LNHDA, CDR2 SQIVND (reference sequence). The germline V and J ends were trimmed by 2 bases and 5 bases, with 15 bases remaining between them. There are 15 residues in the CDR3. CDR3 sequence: CASSIRVPGRTEAFF. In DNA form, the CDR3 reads TGTGCCAGTAGTATACGCGTCCCGGGGCGGACTGAAGCTTTCTTT.

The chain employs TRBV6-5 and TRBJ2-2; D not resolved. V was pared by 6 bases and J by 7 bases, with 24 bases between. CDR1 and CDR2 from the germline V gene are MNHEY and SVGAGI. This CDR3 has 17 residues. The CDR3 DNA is TGTGCCAGCAGACCCGAAGGGTCAAGGGTGTTGTTCGGGGAGCTGTTTTTT. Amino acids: CASRPEGSRVLFGELFF.

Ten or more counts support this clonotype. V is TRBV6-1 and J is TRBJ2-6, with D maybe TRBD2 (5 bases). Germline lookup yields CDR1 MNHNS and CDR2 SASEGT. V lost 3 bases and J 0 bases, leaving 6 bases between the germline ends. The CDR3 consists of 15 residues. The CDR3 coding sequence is TGTGCCAGCAGTGAGGGGAGCTCTGGGGCCAACGTCCTGACTTTC. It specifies CASSEGSSGANVLTF.

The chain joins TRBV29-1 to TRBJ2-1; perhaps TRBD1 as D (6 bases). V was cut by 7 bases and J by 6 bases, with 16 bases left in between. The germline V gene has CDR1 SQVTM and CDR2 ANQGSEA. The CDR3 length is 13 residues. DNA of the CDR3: TGCAGCGCCCACCACAGGGAACCCAATGAGCAGTTCTTC. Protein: CSAHHREPNEQFF.